Listed below are T cell receptor beta chains from one sample, sequenced in a study of T cells in Graves' hyperthyroidism and ophthalmopathy. Each CDR3 protein is one row after TCRdb ran MiXCR on the multiplex PCR reads. The repertoire holds over 700,000 distinct CDR3 sequences, about two fifths seen once, with approximately 8.7% in the top ten. The sequencing input was blood. The receptors come from a young man with Graves' hyperthyroidism. The CDR3 runs from the conserved cysteine through the conserved F or W. D genes are given only for firm matches. Not all rows give a size; the values are once, few, many and, for expanded clones, a class.

V gene: TRBV12-3/TRBV12-4
J gene: TRBJ2-5
D gene: .
clone size: few
CDR3 DNA: TGTGCCAGCAGTCGCGGGACCCCAATACCCCAGTACTTC
CDR3 protein: CASSRGTPIPQYF

V gene: TRBV10-3
J gene: TRBJ1-1
D gene: .
clone size: many
CDR3 DNA: TGTGCCATCAGGGAGGGAGGTGAAGCTTTCTTT
CDR3 protein: CAIREGGEAFF

V gene: TRBV6-1
J gene: TRBJ2-7
D gene: .
clone size: .
CDR3 DNA: TGTGCCAGCAGCGATGTAACCTACGAGCAGTACTTC
CDR3 protein: CASSDVTYEQYF

V gene: TRBV7-9
J gene: TRBJ1-5
D gene: TRBD1
clone size: once
CDR3 DNA: TGCGCCAGCAGCCAAGAAGGGACAGGGGGCGATCAGCCCCAGCATTTT
CDR3 protein: CASSQEGTGGDQPQHF

V gene: TRBV7-2
J gene: TRBJ2-7
D gene: .
clone size: .
CDR3 DNA: TGTGCCAGCAGCTTAGATAGGGCAGGAAGGCACTACGAGCAGTACTTC
CDR3 protein: CASSLDRAGRHYEQYF

V gene: TRBV10-3
J gene: TRBJ2-7
D gene: .
clone size: .
CDR3 DNA: TGTGCCAGCAGTTCCCGTGTCGGGGCCCTCAGGTACGAGCAGTACTTC
CDR3 protein: CASSSRVGALRYEQYF

V gene: TRBV12-3/TRBV12-4
J gene: TRBJ2-7
D gene: .
clone size: .
CDR3 DNA: TGTGCCAGCAGATATGACAGGAGCTCCTACGAGCAGTACTTC
CDR3 protein: CASRYDRSSYEQYF

V gene: TRBV27
J gene: TRBJ1-2
D gene: TRBD1
clone size: .
CDR3 DNA: TGTGCCAGCAGTTTATCGCACAGGGGGCCCTATGGCTACACCTTC
CDR3 protein: CASSLSHRGPYGYTF

V gene: TRBV29-1
J gene: TRBJ1-1
D gene: .
clone size: many
CDR3 DNA: TGCAGCGTTGAAGACAAGAACACTGAAGCTTTCTTT
CDR3 protein: CSVEDKNTEAFF

V gene: TRBV25-1
J gene: TRBJ1-5
D gene: .
clone size: .
CDR3 DNA: TGTGCCAGCAGTTACTTGGGGACACTCATCCTCGGCAATCAGCCCCAGCATTTT
CDR3 protein: CASSYLGTLILGNQPQHF

V gene: TRBV29-1
J gene: TRBJ2-5
D gene: TRBD1
clone size: many
CDR3 DNA: TGCAGCGTTGAGAATACAGGGGGCCTCGTGGAGACCCAGTACTTC
CDR3 protein: CSVENTGGLVETQYF

V gene: TRBV4-1
J gene: TRBJ1-1
D gene: TRBD1
clone size: many
CDR3 DNA: TGTGCCAGCAGCCAGGGACAGGGGACTGAAGCTTTCTTT
CDR3 protein: CASSQGQGTEAFF

V gene: TRBV25-1
J gene: TRBJ1-1
D gene: .
clone size: many
CDR3 DNA: TGTGCCAGCAGTCCAGGACTCGGGTCTGAAGCTTTCTTT
CDR3 protein: CASSPGLGSEAFF

V gene: TRBV13
J gene: TRBJ2-5
D gene: .
clone size: few
CDR3 DNA: TGTGCCAGCAGCCCGACCAGCCTAGGCCAAGAGACCCAGTACTTC
CDR3 protein: CASSPTSLGQETQYF

V gene: TRBV20-1
J gene: TRBJ1-2
D gene: .
clone size: .
CDR3 DNA: TGCAGTGCTAGTGGGGGAATAGGATTCTATGGCTACACCTTC
CDR3 protein: CSASGGIGFYGYTF

V gene: TRBV20-1
J gene: TRBJ2-7
D gene: TRBD2
clone size: .
CDR3 DNA: TGCAGTGCAGATCGGCTAGCGGCGGGCTCCTACGAGCAGTACTTC
CDR3 protein: CSADRLAAGSYEQYF

V gene: TRBV6-5
J gene: TRBJ2-6
D gene: TRBD1
clone size: few
CDR3 DNA: TGTGCCAGCAGTGACAGGGAATATGGGGCCAACGTCCTGACTTTC
CDR3 protein: CASSDREYGANVLTF

V gene: TRBV5-1
J gene: TRBJ2-7
D gene: .
clone size: .
CDR3 DNA: TGCGCCAGCAGCCCCCCCCGGGACACGATCTACGAGCAGTACTTC
CDR3 protein: CASSPPRDTIYEQYF

V gene: TRBV5-4
J gene: TRBJ1-2
D gene: .
clone size: many
CDR3 DNA: TGTGCCAGCAGCTTCGGGAGAGGAACTAACTATGGCTACACCTTC
CDR3 protein: CASSFGRGTNYGYTF

V gene: TRBV20-1
J gene: TRBJ1-5
D gene: .
clone size: many
CDR3 DNA: TGCAGTGCTAGCCTCTGGGTCAATCAGCCCCAGCATTTT
CDR3 protein: CSASLWVNQPQHF

V gene: TRBV7-8
J gene: TRBJ1-1
D gene: TRBD1
clone size: .
CDR3 DNA: TGTGCCAGCAGCATCTCTCGGACAGGACCGAACACTGAAGCTTTCTTT
CDR3 protein: CASSISRTGPNTEAFF

V gene: TRBV4-1
J gene: TRBJ2-5
D gene: TRBD1
clone size: few
CDR3 DNA: TGCGCCAGCAGGGCCGGGACAGGGGAGACCCAGTACTTC
CDR3 protein: CASRAGTGETQYF

V gene: TRBV29-1
J gene: TRBJ2-7
D gene: .
clone size: few
CDR3 DNA: TGCAGCGTTGGCCCACGTCTATCCTACGAGCAGTACTTC
CDR3 protein: CSVGPRLSYEQYF

V gene: TRBV29-1
J gene: TRBJ2-7
D gene: TRBD1
clone size: once
CDR3 DNA: TGCAAAGTTGAAGGACAGGGACCCTACGAGCAGTACTTC
CDR3 protein: CKVEGQGPYEQYF

V gene: TRBV20-1
J gene: TRBJ1-4
D gene: .
clone size: few
CDR3 DNA: TGCAGTGCTCCCCACCGGGAAAAACTGTTTTTT
CDR3 protein: CSAPHREKLFF

V gene: TRBV4-1
J gene: TRBJ1-4
D gene: .
clone size: few
CDR3 DNA: TGCGCCAGCAGCCGAGTCATGGGGGAAAAACTGTTTTTT
CDR3 protein: CASSRVMGEKLFF

V gene: TRBV9
J gene: TRBJ1-1
D gene: .
clone size: many
CDR3 DNA: TGTGCCAGCAGCGTAGATCGGGGAATGAACACTGAAGCTTTCTTT
CDR3 protein: CASSVDRGMNTEAFF

V gene: TRBV29-1
J gene: TRBJ2-6
D gene: .
clone size: .
CDR3 DNA: TGCAGCGTTCAGAGAGACAGCACCACTGGGGCCAACGTCCTGACTTTC
CDR3 protein: CSVQRDSTTGANVLTF

V gene: TRBV20-1
J gene: TRBJ2-5
D gene: TRBD1
clone size: few
CDR3 DNA: TGCAGTGCTAGAGGTGGGACAGGGTTTCAAGAGACCCAGTACTTC
CDR3 protein: CSARGGTGFQETQYF

V gene: TRBV29-1
J gene: TRBJ1-3
D gene: .
clone size: .
CDR3 DNA: TGCAGCGTTGAAGATCAGAGGAACACCATATATTTT
CDR3 protein: CSVEDQRNTIYF

V gene: TRBV20-1
J gene: TRBJ2-7
D gene: .
clone size: .
CDR3 DNA: TGCAGTGCTAGTCCCCCAAGGACAGCTTACTTTTCCTACGAGCAGTACTTC
CDR3 protein: CSASPPRTAYFSYEQYF

V gene: TRBV12-3/TRBV12-4
J gene: TRBJ1-5
D gene: .
clone size: many
CDR3 DNA: TGTGCCAGCAGTTTAGCAGGACGAGTACATTTT
CDR3 protein: CASSLAGRVHF

V gene: TRBV7-6
J gene: TRBJ1-6
D gene: TRBD1
clone size: many
CDR3 DNA: TGTGCCAGCAGCTTGGGACAGGGTTTATCACCCCTCCACTTT
CDR3 protein: CASSLGQGLSPLHF

V gene: TRBV2
J gene: TRBJ1-3
D gene: .
clone size: .
CDR3 DNA: TGTGCCTCGATAGGCAGCAGAAACACCATATATTTT
CDR3 protein: CASIGSRNTIYF

V gene: TRBV2
J gene: TRBJ1-5
D gene: TRBD1
clone size: .
CDR3 DNA: TGTGCCAGCAGTGCGTCAGGGGGCGCGAATCAGCCCCAGCATTTT
CDR3 protein: CASSASGGANQPQHF

V gene: TRBV5-6
J gene: TRBJ1-1
D gene: .
clone size: few
CDR3 DNA: TGTGCCAGCAGCTTGGGCAGGGTTCTTACTGAAGCTTTCTTT
CDR3 protein: CASSLGRVLTEAFF

V gene: TRBV2
J gene: TRBJ1-1
D gene: .
clone size: .
CDR3 DNA: TGTGCCAGCAGTGGCGGGGGGGGGACTGAAGCTTTCTTT
CDR3 protein: CASSGGGGTEAFF

V gene: TRBV7-6
J gene: TRBJ2-7
D gene: TRBD2
clone size: many
CDR3 DNA: TGTGCCAGCAGCTTAGTAGCGGGCGACTCCTACGAGCAGTACTTC
CDR3 protein: CASSLVAGDSYEQYF

V gene: TRBV12-3/TRBV12-4
J gene: TRBJ2-5
D gene: .
clone size: .
CDR3 DNA: TGTGCCAGCCGGCCACGGACGGGCCTTCAAGAGACCCAGTACTTC
CDR3 protein: CASRPRTGLQETQYF

V gene: TRBV19
J gene: TRBJ2-7
D gene: .
clone size: few
CDR3 DNA: TGTGCCAGTAGACTTAAGGGTGACTACGAGCAGTACTTC
CDR3 protein: CASRLKGDYEQYF

V gene: TRBV7-9
J gene: TRBJ1-4
D gene: .
clone size: .
CDR3 DNA: TGTGCCAGCAGCCTGGAAGCGGGAGGGGGAGGAAAACTGTTTTTT
CDR3 protein: CASSLEAGGGGKLFF

V gene: TRBV10-3
J gene: TRBJ1-5
D gene: .
clone size: .
CDR3 DNA: TGTGCCAGCAGGGCTCGAGGAGGTAGCAATCAGCCCCAGCATTTT
CDR3 protein: CASRARGGSNQPQHF

V gene: TRBV29-1
J gene: TRBJ2-2
D gene: .
clone size: .
CDR3 DNA: TGCAGCGTTGATGTGCCAGGGGAGCTGTTTTTT
CDR3 protein: CSVDVPGELFF

V gene: TRBV20-1
J gene: TRBJ1-2
D gene: .
clone size: many
CDR3 DNA: TGCTTAGCCGGCTCAGACAACTATGGCTACACCTTC
CDR3 protein: CLAGSDNYGYTF

V gene: TRBV7-2
J gene: TRBJ2-7
D gene: .
clone size: many
CDR3 DNA: TGTGCCAGCAGCTTAGAACGGGGGCGATACGAGCAGTACTTC
CDR3 protein: CASSLERGRYEQYF

V gene: TRBV10-3
J gene: TRBJ1-5
D gene: TRBD1
clone size: .
CDR3 DNA: TGTGCCAACAGCCCAGGGGGTGATCAGCCCCAGCATTTT
CDR3 protein: CANSPGGDQPQHF

V gene: TRBV6-4
J gene: TRBJ1-5
D gene: TRBD1
clone size: .
CDR3 DNA: TGTGCCAGCGGCCAGGGGGCTGGTCAGCCCCAGCATTTT
CDR3 protein: CASGQGAGQPQHF

V gene: TRBV12-3/TRBV12-4
J gene: TRBJ2-1
D gene: TRBD1
clone size: .
CDR3 DNA: TGTGCCAGCACCGTGGGACAGCCCCAGTTCTTC
CDR3 protein: CASTVGQPQFF

V gene: TRBV28
J gene: TRBJ1-5
D gene: TRBD1
clone size: .
CDR3 DNA: TGTGCCAGCAGTCTTCGTGGACAGGGGCCCGATAGCAATCAGCCCCAGCATTTT
CDR3 protein: CASSLRGQGPDSNQPQHF

V gene: TRBV19
J gene: TRBJ1-5
D gene: TRBD1
clone size: many
CDR3 DNA: TGTGCCAGTACCCGGACAGGACTTTTTCAGCCCCAGCATTTT
CDR3 protein: CASTRTGLFQPQHF

V gene: TRBV29-1
J gene: TRBJ1-1
D gene: .
clone size: few
CDR3 DNA: TGCAGCGTTGAAGAATCGACCCGCCCGGGCCCTGAAGCTTTCTTT
CDR3 protein: CSVEESTRPGPEAFF

V gene: TRBV12-3/TRBV12-4
J gene: TRBJ2-7
D gene: TRBD2
clone size: .
CDR3 DNA: TGTGCCAGCAGTTTCCGCGGGAGAGGCTACGAGCAGTACTTC
CDR3 protein: CASSFRGRGYEQYF

V gene: TRBV6-5
J gene: TRBJ1-2
D gene: .
clone size: few
CDR3 DNA: TGTGCCAGCAAGGCCGGCCGCTATGGCTACACCTTC
CDR3 protein: CASKAGRYGYTF

V gene: TRBV7-8
J gene: TRBJ2-7
D gene: .
clone size: .
CDR3 DNA: TGTGCCAGCAGCTTTAGCGGAGCCACCTACGAGCAGTACTTC
CDR3 protein: CASSFSGATYEQYF

V gene: TRBV10-3
J gene: TRBJ2-5
D gene: TRBD2
clone size: once
CDR3 DNA: TGTGCCATTTCGACTAGCGCTGAGACCCAGTACTTC
CDR3 protein: CAISTSAETQYF

V gene: TRBV15
J gene: TRBJ2-7
D gene: .
clone size: .
CDR3 DNA: TGTGCCACCAGCAGCGCCGAGTCGGCAACCGGGGAGCAGTACTTC
CDR3 protein: CATSSAESATGEQYF

V gene: TRBV20-1
J gene: TRBJ1-4
D gene: .
clone size: many
CDR3 DNA: TGCAGTCCTGTCTTCAATGAAAAACTGTTTTTT
CDR3 protein: CSPVFNEKLFF

V gene: TRBV13
J gene: TRBJ2-5
D gene: .
clone size: few
CDR3 DNA: TGTGCCAGCAGCTTAGAGGGTCCAGAGACCCAGTACTTC
CDR3 protein: CASSLEGPETQYF

V gene: TRBV6-5
J gene: TRBJ1-2
D gene: .
clone size: few
CDR3 DNA: TGTGCCAGCACTCTGGGGGGGATGGGAGGCTACACCTTC
CDR3 protein: CASTLGGMGGYTF